The clone carrying this T cell receptor beta chain was counted between two and nine times. Its antigen is unknown. The sample contains more than one DNA sequence encoding this CDR3. Both CD4+ and CD8+ T cells were separated by sorting PBMCs. CDR1 SEHNR and CDR2 FQNEAQ come from the germline V gene (reference sequence). Trimming cost V 6 bases and J 5 bases, with 8 bases left between them. This CDR3 comprises 12 residues. This entry is derived from a study of CD8+ T cells in alopecia areata. As for the study in general: Treatment of the treated patients consisted of oral tofacitinib, 5 to 10 mg twice daily.

Overall study findings and caveats: Affected scalp, especially in alopecia totalis/universalis, had a higher clonality than normal scalp did.

The sequencing template was cDNA reverse transcribed from extracted RNA. Assay: immunoSEQ multiplex PCR; the TCRdb copy retains only in-frame clones and omits some. The table lists some 150,000 clones, more than 45% of them singletons. The origin of this receptor is a human donor with alopecia areata. The rearrangement uses TRBV7-9 and TRBJ1-5, with D possibly TRBD1 on 5 matching bases. The source material was CD8+ T cells sorted from blood, sampled at week 0. The CDR3 loop is CASSLGDQPQHF. The CDR3, as DNA: TGTGCCAGCAGTCTAGGGGATCAGCCCCAGCATTTT.